This T cell receptor (beta chain) was documented in a study of blood T cells in healthy people across ages (dated by TCRdb to between 2014 and 2017). In terms of the full investigation: In model experiments, template switching captured about one uniquely barcoded TCR beta cDNA molecule for every two T cells. Using deep sequencing normalized with unique cDNA molecular identifiers, the study measured how TCR beta repertoire diversity changes with age. Donors were grouped into four age groups: young (average approximately 16 years), middle-aged (roughly 40), aged (62) and long-lived (about 89). Donors of different ages were randomly distributed across sequencing lanes to avoid experimental bias. Two additional independent replicas of 1 million unique cDNA reads from the same blood draw were analyzed for two donors (one aged 18 to 30 and one aged 80 or older). What the research found in general, with its limitations: Conclusive comparison of naive and antigen-experienced compartments was prevented by the profiling of bulk unsorted PBMCs. The long-lived group showed more naive CD4+ T cells, fewer expanded clones and increased TCR diversity than the aged group, suggesting age selection. Observed TCR beta diversity per million T cells fell roughly linearly with age, and a significant reduction was already apparent by age about 43. A strong correlation was found between observed TCR beta diversity and the percentage of naive T cells measured by flow cytometry. Because the CMV infection status of the donors was unknown, age-related changes in expanded clonotypes may potentially have been confounded. Total diversity estimates from one million sequenced T cells were considered lower bounds and underestimates.

Preparation of the library involved 5' RACE. Sequencing instrument: Illumina HiSeq 2500. A second PCR of roughly 7 to 12 cycles was run with a J-beta primer mix and a sample-barcoded 5' primer. A template-switch 5' adaptor carrying 12 random nucleotides introduced a unique molecular identifier onto each TCR beta cDNA molecule. Each sample yielded at least 2.5 million CDR3-containing paired-end reads. First-strand cDNA was synthesized from all RNA with the Mint cDNA synthesis kit, primed by a TRBC-specific oligonucleotide. Following uracil-DNA glycosylase treatment, all cDNA underwent a first 18-cycle PCR with the universal primers M1SS and BC2_uni_R. The source study handled its data this way. For normalization, 1 million high-quality reads, each with a distinct molecular identifier, were randomly selected from each sample. Reads with shared molecular identifiers were discarded instead of being binned into consensus sequences. MiTCR, set to a Q25 quality threshold and the strictest error-elimination algorithm, was used for CDR3 identification, clonotype clustering and error correction. Lower-bound total TCR beta diversity was estimated with a nonparametric unseen species model using Euler transformation. The public reads were quality trimmed at Q25 with fastp and then assembled into clones with MiXCR by TCRdb, keeping productive beta chains. Under each unique CDR3 protein, matching rows form one entry showing the most common genes and DNA. The V and J calls, along with clone size, are taken from TCRdb and not from the paper's own processing. The sample table contains 800,000 or so distinct CDR3 sequences; only one count was recorded for around half of them. Around 18% of the sample lies in the top ten.

Points on this clonotype: The clone's antigen remains unknown. At one boundary the junction diverges from the germline segment, which might be a read error.

The 35 to 40 donors, aged roughly 6 to 95 years, were systemically healthy Caucasian individuals from Russia. Each donor gave around 9.9 milliliters of peripheral blood, collected into EDTA-treated Vacutainer tubes. PBMCs were isolated by Ficoll-Paque density-gradient centrifugation, with at least 7 million obtained per sample. Trizol reagent was used to extract total RNA from PBMCs, with at least 5.5 micrograms per sample. Naive CD45RAhigh/CD27high T cell percentages were measured by flow cytometry on a PBMC aliquot from every donor. The origin of this receptor is a man older than 75 in good health. Material: blood.

The CDR3 reads as follows: CASSLGDGGPGYGYTF. The nucleotide sequence is TGCGCCAGCAGCTTGGGGGATGGGGGACCTGGCTATGGCTATACCTTC. The chain couples TRBV5-1 to TRBJ1-2; 5 matching bases give a weak D call of TRBD1. Spanning cysteine to phenylalanine, the CDR3 consists of 16 amino acids. The retained sequence is limited to the CDR3, 48 bases, with the frame set at the first base. The germline V gene supplies CDR1 SGHRS and CDR2 YFSETQ.